This T cell receptor (beta chain) was captured in a study of cytotoxic CD8 clonotypes in ibrutinib-treated CLL. Points from the study as a whole: There were few public clonotypes, and on treatment they contracted or stayed stable.

Libraries were prepared by immunoSEQ multiplex PCR; TCRdb keeps only in-frame clonotypes and omits some of them. The repertoire holds roughly 190,000 clones, around three quarters seen once, with around an eighth in the top ten. This clone appeared a single time. Its antigen remains unknown. The V end lost 3 bases, the J end lost 9 bases, and 12 bases lay between the germline ends. The CDR3 consists of 13 residues. From germline, CDR1 is SEHNR and CDR2 FQNEAQ (reference sequence). The specimen was PBMCs, collected after 24 months of ibrutinib treatment. The rearrangement uses TRBV7-9 and TRBJ2-1; tentative D call: TRBD2 (5 bases). The clonotype originates from a human donor with chronic lymphocytic leukemia. For the CDR3, the DNA is TGTGCCAGCAGCTTGCACTATGAGGGTGAGCAGTTCTTC. Encoded protein: CASSLHYEGEQFF.